This is a list of T cell receptor beta chains from one sample in a study of T cell changes during pregnancy in multiple sclerosis. Libraries were prepared by immunoSEQ multiplex PCR; TCRdb keeps only in-frame clonotypes and omits some of them. The sample lists around 36,000 clones, roughly nine tenths occurring once. The sequenced sample was CD8+ T cells from peripheral blood mononuclear cells, obtained in the first trimester of pregnancy. Receptors originate from a female donor with multiple sclerosis, enrolled in a pregnancy study. CDR3s include the opening cysteine and the closing phenylalanine or tryptophan. Each record gives: D gene, J gene, clone size, V gene, CDR3 DNA, CDR3 protein. The D gene is left open where the match is weak. The size of a clone is reported for some rows only, either as once, few or many, or as a class for expanded clones.

D gene: -
J gene: TRBJ1-1
clone size: -
V gene: TRBV18
CDR3 DNA: TGTGCCAGCTCACCCCCCGACAGGTTCGGGGACACTGAAGCTTTCTTT
CDR3 protein: CASSPPDRFGDTEAFF

D gene: -
J gene: TRBJ2-3
clone size: -
V gene: TRBV7-3
CDR3 DNA: TGTGCCAGCAGCGCACGGACAGAGACCACAGATACGCAGTATTTT
CDR3 protein: CASSARTETTDTQYF

D gene: -
J gene: TRBJ1-2
clone size: -
V gene: TRBV6-4
CDR3 DNA: TGTGCCAGCAGTGACACCCTTACAGGCCTCTATGGCTACACCTTC
CDR3 protein: CASSDTLTGLYGYTF

D gene: TRBD2
J gene: TRBJ2-7
clone size: -
V gene: TRBV7-9
CDR3 DNA: TGTGCCAGCAGCCCCTACGGGGGGATCTACGAGCAGTACTTC
CDR3 protein: CASSPYGGIYEQYF

D gene: -
J gene: TRBJ2-2
clone size: -
V gene: TRBV11-1
CDR3 DNA: TGTGCCAGCAGCTTAATTGTAGGGGTGGGCCGCACCGGGGAGCTGTTTTTT
CDR3 protein: CASSLIVGVGRTGELFF

D gene: TRBD1
J gene: TRBJ1-6
clone size: -
V gene: TRBV4-2
CDR3 DNA: TGTGCCAGCAGCCAAGCCGGGGGACAGGGTAATTCACCCCTCCACTTT
CDR3 protein: CASSQAGGQGNSPLHF

D gene: -
J gene: TRBJ1-4
clone size: -
V gene: TRBV4-2
CDR3 DNA: TGTGCCAGCAGCCAAGATTTCGTACAGGGTTTTGAAAAACTGTTTTTT
CDR3 protein: CASSQDFVQGFEKLFF

D gene: -
J gene: TRBJ2-7
clone size: once
V gene: TRBV23-1
CDR3 DNA: TGCGCCAGCAGTCAATGCGCGTCAGGTTTGTCCTACGAGCAGTACTTC
CDR3 protein: CASSQCASGLSYEQYF

D gene: TRBD2
J gene: TRBJ2-3
clone size: -
V gene: TRBV29-1
CDR3 DNA: TGCAGCGTTGAAGATACTAGCGGGGCCTACACAGATACGCAGTATTTT
CDR3 protein: CSVEDTSGAYTDTQYF

D gene: TRBD2
J gene: TRBJ2-5
clone size: -
V gene: TRBV9
CDR3 DNA: TGTGCCAGCAGCGCTAGCCGGGGGGAAGAGACCCAGTACTTC
CDR3 protein: CASSASRGEETQYF

D gene: -
J gene: TRBJ2-7
clone size: -
V gene: TRBV4-1
CDR3 DNA: TGCGCCAGCAGCCAAGTAGAAGGGAGCTCCTACGAGCAGTACTTC
CDR3 protein: CASSQVEGSSYEQYF

D gene: TRBD2
J gene: TRBJ2-7
clone size: -
V gene: TRBV2
CDR3 DNA: TGTGCCAGCAGCCTCCCGGGGGGCTACGAGCAGTACTTC
CDR3 protein: CASSLPGGYEQYF

D gene: -
J gene: TRBJ2-7
clone size: -
V gene: TRBV7-2
CDR3 DNA: TGTGCCAGCAGCCCCCGGAGCGAGCAGTACTTC
CDR3 protein: CASSPRSEQYF

D gene: -
J gene: TRBJ1-1
clone size: many
V gene: TRBV7-6
CDR3 DNA: TGTGCCAGCAGCAAGGGACTCATGAACACTGAAGCTTTCTTT
CDR3 protein: CASSKGLMNTEAFF

D gene: -
J gene: TRBJ2-7
clone size: -
V gene: TRBV27
CDR3 DNA: TGTGCCAGCAGTTTAGGGTTGGGAGAAACCTACGAGCAGTACTTC
CDR3 protein: CASSLGLGETYEQYF

D gene: -
J gene: TRBJ1-3
clone size: -
V gene: TRBV13
CDR3 DNA: TGTGCCAGCAGCTTAGCAATCGGATCACAGGGCGATGGAAACACCATATATTTT
CDR3 protein: CASSLAIGSQGDGNTIYF

D gene: -
J gene: TRBJ1-1
clone size: -
V gene: TRBV4-2
CDR3 DNA: TGTGCCAGCAGCCAAGGTACAGTTAACACTGAAGCTTTCTTT
CDR3 protein: CASSQGTVNTEAFF

D gene: TRBD1
J gene: TRBJ2-7
clone size: -
V gene: TRBV10-3
CDR3 DNA: TGTGCCATCAGTGATACGTCCACCTCACAGGGGGGCTACGAGCAGTACTTC
CDR3 protein: CAISDTSTSQGGYEQYF

D gene: -
J gene: TRBJ2-7
clone size: -
V gene: TRBV28
CDR3 DNA: TGTGCCAGCAGTTTTTCCGGGGAGCAGTACTTC
CDR3 protein: CASSFSGEQYF

D gene: TRBD2
J gene: TRBJ2-1
clone size: -
V gene: TRBV9
CDR3 DNA: TGTGCCAGCAGCTCCCCTCGGGGGGGGGTCTACAATGAGCAGTTCTTC
CDR3 protein: CASSSPRGGVYNEQFF

D gene: -
J gene: TRBJ1-1
clone size: once
V gene: TRBV19
CDR3 DNA: TGTGCCAGTAGTATAGATTCAGCCAGGTTGGGCACTGAAGCTTTCTTT
CDR3 protein: CASSIDSARLGTEAFF

D gene: TRBD1
J gene: TRBJ1-1
clone size: -
V gene: TRBV27
CDR3 DNA: TGTGCCAGCAGTTTAACCGACAGGGGAACTGAAGCTTTCTTT
CDR3 protein: CASSLTDRGTEAFF

D gene: -
J gene: TRBJ1-2
clone size: -
V gene: TRBV9
CDR3 DNA: TGTGCCAGCAGCGTAGCTAACAGCTATGGCTACACCTTC
CDR3 protein: CASSVANSYGYTF

D gene: -
J gene: TRBJ2-7
clone size: -
V gene: TRBV5-1
CDR3 DNA: TGCGCCAGCAGCTTGGACTCTCCAGGGGTCGGGGCCTACGAGCAGTACTTC
CDR3 protein: CASSLDSPGVGAYEQYF

D gene: -
J gene: TRBJ2-1
clone size: once
V gene: TRBV27
CDR3 DNA: TGTGCCAGCAGTTTGGGAGCCAATGAGCAGTTCTTC
CDR3 protein: CASSLGANEQFF

D gene: -
J gene: TRBJ2-3
clone size: -
V gene: TRBV9
CDR3 DNA: TGTGCCAGCAGCGGCGGCACAGATACGCAGTATTTT
CDR3 protein: CASSGGTDTQYF

D gene: TRBD2
J gene: TRBJ2-5
clone size: once
V gene: TRBV13
CDR3 DNA: TGTGCCAGCAGCTCTAGCGGGGGGGCCGGCCAAGAGACCCAGTACTTC
CDR3 protein: CASSSSGGAGQETQYF

D gene: TRBD1
J gene: TRBJ2-7
clone size: -
V gene: TRBV7-9
CDR3 DNA: TGTGCCAGCAGCCCAGGCCCGGGACAGGGGAACTCCTACGAGCAGTACTTC
CDR3 protein: CASSPGPGQGNSYEQYF

D gene: TRBD2
J gene: TRBJ2-3
clone size: -
V gene: TRBV18
CDR3 DNA: TGTGCCAGCTCACCCGGACTAGCGGGGGAGACTAGCACAGATACGCAGTATTTT
CDR3 protein: CASSPGLAGETSTDTQYF

D gene: -
J gene: TRBJ2-1
clone size: -
V gene: TRBV12-1
CDR3 DNA: TGTGCCAGCAGCAGCCGACTAGCGGATAACAATGAGCAGTTCTTC
CDR3 protein: CASSSRLADNNEQFF

D gene: -
J gene: TRBJ1-1
clone size: -
V gene: TRBV7-9
CDR3 DNA: TGTGCCAGCAGCTTACCAGGCGACACTGAAGCTTTCTTT
CDR3 protein: CASSLPGDTEAFF

D gene: -
J gene: TRBJ1-1
clone size: -
V gene: TRBV10-3
CDR3 DNA: TGTGCCATCAGACAAACACAGCGGGGGTTGAAAGCTTTCTTT
CDR3 protein: CAIRQTQRGLKAFF

D gene: -
J gene: TRBJ1-1
clone size: -
V gene: TRBV30
CDR3 DNA: TGTGCCTGGGGGGGCTCCTCCGAAGCTTTCTTT
CDR3 protein: CAWGGSSEAFF

D gene: -
J gene: TRBJ2-7
clone size: -
V gene: TRBV7-8
CDR3 DNA: TGTGCCAGCAGCTTAGAAGGGGTATACGAGCAGTACTTC
CDR3 protein: CASSLEGVYEQYF

D gene: TRBD2
J gene: TRBJ2-7
clone size: -
V gene: TRBV2
CDR3 DNA: TGTGCCAGCAACGGGGGCGGGGGGGCGTCTGAGCAGTACTTC
CDR3 protein: CASNGGGGASEQYF

D gene: TRBD1
J gene: TRBJ2-7
clone size: -
V gene: TRBV7-9
CDR3 DNA: TGTGCCAGCAGCTGGACAGGGAGCTCCTACGAGCAGTACTTC
CDR3 protein: CASSWTGSSYEQYF

D gene: -
J gene: TRBJ2-2
clone size: few
V gene: TRBV4-2
CDR3 DNA: TGTGCCAGCAGCCGCGACGAGGAGCCCGGGGAGCTGTTTTTT
CDR3 protein: CASSRDEEPGELFF

D gene: TRBD1
J gene: TRBJ1-2
clone size: -
V gene: TRBV7-9
CDR3 DNA: TGTGCCAGCAGCTTTGTCGGGACAGGGAGGGGGAAACACTATGGCTACACCTTC
CDR3 protein: CASSFVGTGRGKHYGYTF

D gene: TRBD1
J gene: TRBJ1-5
clone size: -
V gene: TRBV25-1
CDR3 DNA: TGTGCCAGCAGTGAGGGACAGTCAGAGCAGCCCCAGCATTTT
CDR3 protein: CASSEGQSEQPQHF

D gene: -
J gene: TRBJ2-2
clone size: -
V gene: TRBV25-1
CDR3 DNA: TGTGCCAGCAGTGAATTAGCAGGGCTATTAGGCGGGGAGCTGTTTTTT
CDR3 protein: CASSELAGLLGGELFF

D gene: TRBD1
J gene: TRBJ1-1
clone size: -
V gene: TRBV5-1
CDR3 DNA: TGCGCCAGCGGTTGGGGGGACAGGGGGCTAACTGAAGCTTTCTTT
CDR3 protein: CASGWGDRGLTEAFF

D gene: TRBD1
J gene: TRBJ1-4
clone size: -
V gene: TRBV5-6
CDR3 DNA: TGTGCCAGCAGCTTGTACATTGGGACAGGTGGGGAAAAACTGTTTTTT
CDR3 protein: CASSLYIGTGGEKLFF

D gene: TRBD2
J gene: TRBJ2-3
clone size: -
V gene: TRBV29-1
CDR3 DNA: TGCAGCGTGGAACACCTCAGCGGGGGGGAGTATACGCAGTATTTT
CDR3 protein: CSVEHLSGGEYTQYF

D gene: -
J gene: TRBJ2-3
clone size: -
V gene: TRBV7-3
CDR3 DNA: TGTGCCAGCAGCTTATATGAGACAGCTACAGATACGCAGTATTTT
CDR3 protein: CASSLYETATDTQYF

D gene: -
J gene: TRBJ1-2
clone size: -
V gene: TRBV5-6
CDR3 DNA: TGTGCCAGCAGCTCCCCCCGACGGGACACACTAGACTATGGCTACACCTTC
CDR3 protein: CASSSPRRDTLDYGYTF

D gene: -
J gene: TRBJ1-5
clone size: -
V gene: TRBV10-2
CDR3 DNA: TGCGCCAGCAGTCTCAGCTTAGGGGATCAGCCCCAGCATTTT
CDR3 protein: CASSLSLGDQPQHF

D gene: TRBD2
J gene: TRBJ2-7
clone size: -
V gene: TRBV5-4
CDR3 DNA: TGTGCCAGCAGCTTCCTAGCGGAGGAGCAGTACTTC
CDR3 protein: CASSFLAEEQYF

D gene: -
J gene: TRBJ1-5
clone size: -
V gene: TRBV7-8
CDR3 DNA: TGTGCCAGCAGCTTAACCGGAGGGGTTAATCAGCCCCAGCATTTT
CDR3 protein: CASSLTGGVNQPQHF